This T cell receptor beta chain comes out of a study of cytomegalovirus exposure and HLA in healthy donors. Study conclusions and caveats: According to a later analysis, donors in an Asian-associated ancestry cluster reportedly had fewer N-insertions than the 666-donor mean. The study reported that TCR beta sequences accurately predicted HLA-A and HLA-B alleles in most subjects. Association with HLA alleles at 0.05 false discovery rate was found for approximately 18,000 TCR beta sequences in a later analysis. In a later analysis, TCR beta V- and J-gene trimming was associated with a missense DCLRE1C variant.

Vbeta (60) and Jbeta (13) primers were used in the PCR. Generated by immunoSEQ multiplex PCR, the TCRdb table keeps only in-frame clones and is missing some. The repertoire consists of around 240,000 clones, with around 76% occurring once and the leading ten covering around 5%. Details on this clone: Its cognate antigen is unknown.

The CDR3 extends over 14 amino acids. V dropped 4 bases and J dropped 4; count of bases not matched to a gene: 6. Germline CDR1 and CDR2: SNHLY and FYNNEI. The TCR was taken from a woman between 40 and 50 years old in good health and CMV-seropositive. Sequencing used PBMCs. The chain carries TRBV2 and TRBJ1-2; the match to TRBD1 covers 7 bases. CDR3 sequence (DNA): TGTGCCAGCAGTGGAGGACAGGCGGTCTATGGCTACACCTTC. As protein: CASSGGQAVYGYTF.